A single T cell receptor beta chain is shown here with its context. This entry belongs to a study of T cells expressing NK-cell markers. The germline gives CDR1 SGHTA, CDR2 FQGNSA. The CDR3 is 13 amino acids. What made the TCR beta cDNA was 5'RACE template switching with UMIs. TCRdb re-called the 5' RACE reads and gives one entry per CDR3 protein, without DNA. The repertoire table contains 400,000 to 500,000 distinct CDR3 sequences. The chain joins TRBV7-2 to TRBJ2-1; TCRdb lists TRBD1, though no DNA is available to test this call. The clonotype was recovered from a woman aged 18 to 75 in good health. Input material: blood T cells: a sorted CD56 or NKG2C T cell subset, CD4+ or CD8+ T cells, or bulk PBMC T cells (not recorded which). The CDR3 spells CASSPRVENEQFF.